This TCR beta chain is drawn from a study of cytomegalovirus exposure and HLA in healthy donors (dated by TCRdb to about 2017). Context from the whole study: An earlier analysis of roughly 570 of the donors reported 250 to 300 Gb of sequence data and about 120 million unique TCR beta sequences obtained from 180 million or so T cells. In a later analysis, previously published TCR beta repertoires from roughly 710 donors were re-analyzed and high-resolution HLA genotyping was added so that TCR occurrence patterns could be studied. About five DR-DQ haplotypes were treated as single units for association and clustering because of strong linkage in the cohort. Among about 390 genotyped donors of the cohort, an average of approximately 240,000 unique TCR beta nucleotide sequences were sequenced per donor, approximately 20% of them non-productive. Using immunosequencing, the study profiled T cell repertoires from about 610 subjects and related those repertoires to cytomegalovirus serostatus. Typing coverage varied by locus: about 629-630 donors for A, B, C, DRB1 and DQB1; under 550 for DQA1; about 590 for DPA1; 450 to 480 for DPB1. Approximately 300 gigabases of sequencing data and around 88 million unique TCR sequences made up an early release that covered under 750 HLA-typed donors. Both class I and class II loci were covered by HLA typing, at four-digit resolution. An earlier analysis of 500 to 750 of the donors applied high-throughput TCR beta sequencing to assess whether each TCR beta V gene segment acted as functional or pseudogenic. To predict cytomegalovirus infection status, the study brought together high-throughput TCR immunosequencing, statistical association of individual TCRs with disease status, and machine learning. In addition to the first cohort of approximately 670 subjects, a separate validation cohort of approximately 130 different subjects was used. Of the roughly 420 genotyped donors, over 80% were placed in the genetic ancestry cluster associated with self-reported Caucasian donors. Donor age, sex, ethnicity and CMV serostatus were collected together with the repertoire data. Every discovery cohort repertoire had been produced on one sequencing platform. In a later genetic analysis, genome-wide SNP genotypes for about 55% of the roughly 670 donors were used, and that subset was treated as a discovery cohort. The study aimed to test whether cataloging public T cell receptors could reveal signatures of past pathogen exposure. Rather than drawing on any new phenotypic data, the later analysis identified candidate immune exposures from TCR beta sequences and the way those sequences occurred across donors. Paper-wide results and their limitations: A group of highly shared sequence variants was considered likely to be a technical artifact of the sequencing pipeline. HLA typing was unavailable for some donors at each locus, so association tests used only the typed subset. Sequencing depth was assumed to be roughly uniform across donors in the presence/absence analyses, though that assumption may not hold. A later analysis found that most CMV-associated TCR beta chains appeared HLA-restricted, with HLA associations seemingly driven largely by CMV exposure. When HLA alleles, especially DR and DQ, strongly co-occurred, attributing TCR associations to individual alleles was difficult. A later analysis associated about 17,000 TCR beta sequences with specific HLA alleles at a false discovery rate of 0.05. Some IMGT-functional V segments, including TRBV6-2 and TRBV6-3, could not be distinguished by the 87-base-pair reads and were therefore excluded. A further reported finding was that TCR beta sequences accurately predicted the HLA-A and HLA-B alleles for most subjects in the first cohort. In this cohort, only TCR beta chains were sequenced, and detectable features were limited by the absence of alpha or paired-chain data. Three of the identified cytomegalovirus-associated TCR beta chains were confirmed in vitro to be specific for cytomegalovirus antigens. In a later genetic analysis, a missense DCLRE1C variant was associated with V-gene and J-gene trimming of TCR beta chains, and the association was replicated in an independent cohort. The study listed 150 to 200 TCR beta chains as associated with cytomegalovirus. While some public TCRs were present in many individuals, most TCR sequences turned up only very rarely across donors. Around 16 rarely observed V segments, including chromosome 9 orphons, were excluded from the earlier analysis of approximately 600 of the donors because counts were too low. CMV serostatus was the only immune exposure information available for the cohort. Correlated functional status among segregating V segments might reflect linkage disequilibrium, but an unknown experimental factor could not be ruled out. A later genetic analysis reported fewer N-insertions in productive TCRs among donors in an Asian-associated ancestry cluster than the roughly 700-donor mean. In an earlier analysis of more than 450 of the donors, most TCR beta V segments were observed in productive rearrangements about 87% or about 30% of the time, broadly matching IMGT annotations. According to a later analysis, TCR association rates differed among HLA loci, with DRB1 alleles showing the most associated TCRs and HLA-C alleles showing the fewest. According to a later analysis, parvovirus B19, influenza, CMV and Epstein-Barr virus appeared linked to several top co-occurrence clusters. According to the authors, the approach could potentially be generalized to other disease states and immunological phenotypes. The classifier was reported to diagnose cytomegalovirus status with high specificity and sensitivity in both the original and validation cohorts. Compared with equally common non-associated chains, HLA-associated TCR beta chains in a later analysis were more clonally expanded and had lower generation probabilities.

The cohort consisted of 670 or so healthy bone marrow donors. Cohort members were all nominally healthy when sampled, although unrecorded immune exposures were likely present. The donor tested CMV seropositive, placing the donor among the 289 seropositive members of the cohort. A peripheral blood sample was provided by each donor, and peripheral blood mononuclear cells were used for TCR beta sequencing. Genomic DNA extraction from the blood cell samples was performed with the Qiagen DNeasy Blood Extraction Kit. CDR1 is given as SGHNT and CDR2 as YYREEE, both from the germline V gene (reference sequence). The V and J ends are trimmed by 6 bases and 9 bases, leaving 22 bases between them. The CDR3 contains 15 residues, cysteine and phenylalanine counted. The sequence is cut down to CDR3 DNA, 45 bases in frame from base 1. The method was the immunoSEQ multiplex PCR assay. The multiplex PCR relied on a mix of 60 forward primers for TCR Vbeta segments and 13 reverse primers for TCR Jbeta segments. A multiplex PCR assay on genomic DNA amplified the CDR3 region of rearranged TCR beta genes. The Illumina HiSeq System was used to sequence the amplified TCR beta libraries as 87-base-pair reads. The source study handled its data this way. Across the 700 or so repertoires, a later analysis counted roughly 84 million unique TCR beta chains, about 10 million of which were shared by at least two donors. To remove PCR and sequencing errors, raw reads were error-corrected and collapsed into unique sequences using a nearest-neighbor algorithm that merged closely related sequences. V, D and J gene segments were assigned by aligning CDR3 sequences to IMGT reference sequences. Each retained sequence needed at least a six-nucleotide match to both a V gene segment and a J gene segment. A rearrangement counted as productive if the CDR3 had no stop codons and remained in frame with V and J, and every other rearrangement counted as non-productive. CDR3 was defined according to IMGT convention as the region running from the second conserved V-encoded cysteine to the conserved J-encoded phenylalanine. The earlier analysis of some 540 of the donors excluded any sequence lacking an unambiguous match to a single V gene segment. In an earlier analysis of 587 of the donors, V segments were called functional above 56.7% productive rearrangements and were called segregating when the between-donor standard deviation exceeded 5%. A statistical classification framework was built to diagnose cytomegalovirus status from the catalog of TCR beta chain sequences. V and J gene assignment, in a later analysis, came from comparing TCR nucleotide sequences with IMGT/GENE-DB human TR gene sequences. Using the TCRdist pipeline, a later analysis assigned CDR3 sequences along with most-parsimonious VDJ recombination scenarios. In a later analysis, every TCR beta chain was defined by the combination of its CDR3 amino acid sequence and its V-gene family, and reads without a unique V-gene family were dropped. A later analysis removed 592 highly shared, low-generation-probability nucleotide sequences to deal with suspected cross-contamination and a sequencing artifact. In a later analysis, a clonal expansion index for each public chain was calculated from normalized within-repertoire ranks of inferred template counts. A later analysis computed generation probabilities with a VDJ recombination model fitted to out-of-frame rearrangements, and checked the results against IGoR. In a later analysis, hypergeometric tests were used to score TCR-TCR, TCR-HLA and TCR-CMV co-occurrence, with a repertoire-size bias correction applied to TCR pairs. To estimate false discovery rates, a later analysis permuted the HLA or CMV assignments 20 times. A later analysis grouped co-occurring TCRs with DBSCAN, adding TCRdist sequence similarity when clustering within HLA-allele-positive subsets. Co-occurrence clustering excluded repertoires with fewer than 30,000 or more than 120,000 public chains, plus five with anomalous nucleotide sharing. Entries here come from immuneACCESS through TCRdb and include only in-frame sequences with V and J called. Some clones fail to appear in such tables; in the studies checked, an unresolved V gene covers under half of the shortfall, and the cause of the remainder is unknown. V and J calls and clone size are those listed in that table; D and trimming were worked out from the DNA. The sample contains hundreds of thousands of clones, over 65% of them found a single time. The ten largest clones take up around 2.9% of the sample.

As regards this clone: It has no known antigen specificity. The record has no base qualities; no much larger clone is one base away.

The sequence joins TRBV5-4 to TRBJ2-1, with TRBD2 as a weak D call on 6 bases. Sequencing input: PBMCs. This receptor was obtained from a woman aged 55 to 70 in good health and CMV-seropositive. The CDR3 has the sequence CASTPAREPLLEQFF. The sequenced DNA is TGTGCCAGCACCCCGGCGCGGGAACCACTGCTTGAGCAGTTCTTC.